The 15 T cell receptor beta chains reported below all come from one sample, sequenced in a study of shared clonotypes between healthy human individuals. Libraries were prepared by immunoSEQ multiplex PCR; TCRdb keeps only in-frame clonotypes and omits some of them. The repertoire includes about a million clones, around three quarters of them detected once, and about 1.5% sits in the top ten. Source material: memory CD4+ T cells sorted from blood. The subset is: CD45RA-negative fraction. The receptor source for this set is a young man in good health.

CDR3 amino acids: CAISAPRGGAGDTQYF. CDR3 bases: TGTGCCATCAGTGCCCCGCGAGGGGGGGCGGGAGATACGCAGTATTTT. The chain combines TRBV10-3 with TRBJ2-3, with a weak D call TRBD2 (7 bases). There are 16 residues in the CDR3. The germline gives CDR1 ENHRY, CDR2 SYGVKD. V gave up 4 bases and J gave up 5 bases, with 19 bases separating them.

The chain recombines TRBV2 with TRBJ2-3, with TRBD1 matching over 7 bases. The V gene's germline CDR1 is SNHLY and CDR2 FYNNEI. The CDR3 extends over 13 amino acids. V was clipped by 6 bases and J by 5 bases; unmatched bases: 5. In DNA form, the CDR3 reads TGTGCCAGCAGCGGGGCAGGGGGAGATACGCAGTATTTT. Translation gives CASSGAGGDTQYF.

The rearrangement uses TRBV10-3 and TRBJ1-3, with a weak D call TRBD1 (6 bases). The CDR3 totals 15 residues. Trimming left V 6 bases short and J 0 bases short, with 12 bases between. Germline V gives CDR1 ENHRY, CDR2 SYGVKD. Written as DNA, the CDR3 is TGTGCCATCAGGGACAGCAGAAACTCTGGAAACACCATATATTTT. Translated, it gives CAIRDSRNSGNTIYF.

The chain links TRBV19 to TRBJ2-7; D perhaps matches TRBD2 (5 bases). This CDR3 contains 18 residues. The V gene lost 5 bases and the J gene lost 1 base, with 24 bases spanning the gap. Germline V lookup: CDR1 LNHDA, CDR2 SQIVND (reference sequence). CDR3 in amino acids: CASSPGLTRGPNSYEQYF. CDR3 bases: TGTGCCAGTAGTCCTGGACTCACTCGAGGCCCCAATTCCTACGAGCAGTACTTC.

The chain combines TRBV5-5 with TRBJ2-7, with D unresolved. The CDR3 covers 13 residues. V lost 0 bases and J lost 4, with 8 bases in between. CDR1 SGHKS and CDR2 YYEKEE come from the germline V gene (reference sequence). The CDR3 spells CASSLGHSYEQYF. Written as DNA, the CDR3 is TGTGCCAGCAGCTTGGGACACTCGTACGAGCAGTACTTC. Full variable domain (remainder filled in from reference TRBV5-5 and TRBJ2-7): DAGVTQSPTHLIKTRGQQVTLRCSPISGHKSVSWYQQVLGQGPQFIFQYYEKEERGRGNFPDRFSARQFPNYSSELNVNALLLGDSALYLCASSLGHSYEQYFGPGTRLTVT.

J is TRBJ1-6 and V is TRBV30; D not certain. This CDR3 contains 14 residues. Trimming removed 0 bases at V and 6 bases at J, with 9 bases between. Germline assignment: CDR1 GTSNPN and CDR2 SVGIG (reference sequence). CDR3 in amino acids: CAWSVYGANSPLHF. The CDR3 coding sequence is TGTGCCTGGAGTGTATACGGTGCTAATTCACCCCTCCACTTT. The full variable domain, its missing parts supplied by reference TRBV30 and TRBJ1-6, is SQTIHQWPATLVQPVGSPLSLECTVEGTSNPNLYWYRQAAGRGLQLLFYSVGIGQISSEVPQNLSASRPQDRQFILSSKKLLLSDSGFYLCAWSVYGANSPLHFGNGTRLTVT.

This sequence joins TRBV7-6 and TRBJ1-3, with D unclear. CDR1 and CDR2 from the germline V gene are SGHVS and FNYEAQ. This CDR3 contains 16 residues. V was cut by 5 bases and J by 1 base, with 15 bases left in between. The CDR3 sequence: CASSVMALGSGNTIYF. The CDR3 DNA reads TGTGCCAGCAGCGTAATGGCTCTGGGATCTGGAAACACCATATATTTT. Supplemented by reference TRBV7-6 and TRBJ1-3, the full variable domain reads GAGVSQSPRYKVTKRGQDVALRCDPISGHVSLYWYRQALGQGPEFLTYFNYEAQQDKSGLPNDRFSAERPEGSISTLTIQRTEQRDSAMYRCASSVMALGSGNTIYFGEGSWLTVV.

This clone has more than one count but fewer than ten. The same CDR3 also results from other DNA sequences found in this sample. The chain joins TRBV19 to TRBJ1-5; D remains unclear. V was shortened by 3 bases and J by 2 bases, with 5 bases between the two germline ends. In germline, CDR1 is LNHDA, CDR2 SQIVND (reference sequence). The CDR3 is 13 amino acids. CDR3 bases: TGTGCCAGTAGTATGGCAGGCAATCAGCCCCAGCATTTT. It yields the protein CASSMAGNQPQHF.

The genes are TRBV7-9 and TRBJ1-1, with D hard to call. This CDR3 spans 14 amino acids. Trimming removed 1 base from V and 0 bases from J, with 6 bases in between. From germline, CDR1 is SEHNR and CDR2 FQNEAQ (reference sequence). The DNA for the CDR3 is TGTGCCAGCAGCTTAGGACTGATGAACACTGAAGCTTTCTTT. Its protein is CASSLGLMNTEAFF.

The rearrangement joins TRBV5-1 to TRBJ2-7; 11 nucleotides line up with TRBD2. The CDR3 spans 17 residues. In germline, CDR1 is SGHRS, CDR2 YFSETQ. Trimming at V came to 1 base and at J to 0 bases, leaving 6 bases not matched to a gene. The DNA for the CDR3 is TGCGCCAGCAGCTTGAGACTAGCGGGACCGAGCTCCTACGAGCAGTACTTC. Amino acid sequence: CASSLRLAGPSSYEQYF.

This clone was observed a few times. The chain couples TRBV6-1 to TRBJ2-7; D gene unclear. This CDR3 is 11 amino acids long. Per germline, CDR1 MNHNS and CDR2 SASEGT. Deletions cut 6 bases from V and 6 bases from J, with 9 bases between. CDR3 sequence reads: CASRQLGEQYF. CDR3 DNA: TGTGCCAGCAGGCAGCTTGGCGAGCAGTACTTC.

The rearrangement links TRBV25-1 to TRBJ2-5; tentative D call: TRBD2 (7 bases). The tail of the sequence fits TRBJ2-7 better, so the J call may be wrong. CDR3 length equals 15 residues. From germline, CDR1 is MGHDK and CDR2 SYGVNS. This chain's CDR3 is CASSDGGGVTYEQYF. The CDR3 nucleotides are TGTGCCAGCAGTGATGGAGGGGGGGTTACCTACGAGCAGTACTTC.

V is TRBV6-1 and J is TRBJ1-2; D possibly corresponds to TRBD1 (5 bases). This CDR3 region has 13 residues. Germline V lookup: CDR1 MNHNS, CDR2 SASEGT. V was cut by 4 bases and J by 6 bases, with 12 bases left in between. In DNA, the CDR3 is TGTGCCAGCAGTGGACGGGACTGGCATGGCTACACCTTC. Translating it yields CASSGRDWHGYTF.

The V gene is TRBV6-5, the J gene TRBJ1-6; D remains ambiguous. The CDR3 spans 13 residues. Trimming stripped 7 bases from V and 10 bases from J, with 14 bases between. Germline V gives CDR1 MNHEY, CDR2 SVGAGI. CDR3 residues: CASTALGVSPLHF. CDR3 sequence (DNA): TGTGCCAGCACCGCACTCGGGGTCTCACCCCTCCACTTT.

As for this clone: An end of the junction differs from the germline gene, which may be a read error. This rearrangement joins TRBV2 to TRBJ2-7; D may be TRBD1 (7 bases). There are 12 residues in the CDR3. Germline V gene data show CDR1 as SNHLY and CDR2 as FYNNEI. The CDR3 nucleotides read TGTGCCAGTGCACAAGACAGGGAGGTCCCGAACTTC. The encoded protein is CASAQDREVPNF.